Presented here are 8 T cell receptor beta chains from one specimen sequenced in a study of STAT5B mutations in CD4+ large granular lymphocyte leukemia. The data were produced by immunoSEQ multiplex PCR, yet TCRdb's version contains in-frame clones alone and is incomplete. Seen here are 30,000 to 35,000 clones, 69% observed once, and the top ten hold around 2.5%. Sequencing used CD4+ T cells from blood buffy coats. These TCRs come from a human donor in good health.

This rearrangement joins TRBV7-8 to TRBJ1-2; 7 bases agree with TRBD1. Germline V gives CDR1 SGHVS, CDR2 FQNEAQ. V was clipped by 5 bases and J by 0 bases; unmatched bases: 3. This CDR3 comprises 14 residues. Here the CDR3 reads CASSRQGPNYGYTF. In DNA form, the CDR3 reads TGTGCCAGCAGCCGACAGGGCCCTAACTATGGCTACACCTTC.

The V gene is TRBV5-8, the J gene TRBJ1-1; 8 bases align to TRBD1. Losses at the gene ends were 4 bases for V and 1 base for J; bases not matched to a gene: 3. Looked up from germline, CDR1 is SGHTS and CDR2 is YDEGEE. There are 14 residues in the CDR3. The DNA of the CDR3 is TGTGCCAGCAGCACAGGGGGGGGGAACACTGAAGCTTTCTTT. Translation: CASSTGGGNTEAFF.

This clone was detected a few times. The rearrangement joins TRBV19 to TRBJ1-5, with a possible D match to TRBD1 (6 bases). The length of the CDR3 is 14 residues. The ends were cut back, 3 bases at V and 7 bases at J, with 13 bases in the middle. CDR1 and CDR2 (germline): LNHDA, SQIVND (reference sequence). Written as DNA, the CDR3 is TGTGCCAGTAGTATGGGCAGGGGTGGACAGCCCCAGCATTTT. Its protein is CASSMGRGGQPQHF.

The CDR3 here is CASSFDTFSNRNTEAFF. CDR3 DNA sequence: TGTGCCAGCAGCTTCGACACCTTTAGTAATCGGAACACTGAAGCTTTCTTT. The chain has TRBV5-4 and TRBJ1-1; D gene ambiguous. V lost 2 bases to trimming and J lost 1 base, with 18 bases between them. CDR3 length equals 17 residues. Germline-derived CDR1 and CDR2 are SGHNT and YYREEE (reference sequence).

The chain carries TRBV5-4 and TRBJ2-3; 8 nucleotides agree with TRBD2. The germline V gene encodes CDR1 SGHNT and CDR2 YYREEE (reference sequence). This CDR3 is built from 15 residues. Trimming took 0 bases from V and 4 from J; bases not matched to a gene: 4. DNA for the CDR3: TGTGCCAGCAGCTTGGTGGCAGCGGGGGCAGATACGCAGTATTTT. Protein: CASSLVAAGADTQYF.

The rearrangement joins TRBV2 to TRBJ2-2; the D gene is possibly TRBD1 (6 bases). Per germline, CDR1 SNHLY and CDR2 FYNNEI. The ends were cut back, 6 bases at V and 1 base at J, with 9 bases in the middle. CDR3 length: 14 residues. Here the CDR3 reads CASSLRGNTGELFF. The DNA of the CDR3 is TGTGCCAGCAGCCTCAGGGGGAACACCGGGGAGCTGTTTTTT.

The rearrangement links TRBV7-6 to TRBJ2-7; D might be TRBD1 (6 bases). This CDR3 has 15 amino acids. The germline CDR1 and CDR2 sequences are SGHVS and FNYEAQ. Trimming pared 5 bases from V and 0 bases from J, leaving 14 bases between. The CDR3 region is CASSPTGLSSYEQYF. CDR3 in DNA: TGTGCCAGCAGCCCCACAGGGTTAAGCTCCTACGAGCAGTACTTC. Combining the CDR3 with reference TRBV7-6 and TRBJ2-7 gives the whole variable domain GAGVSQSPRYKVTKRGQDVALRCDPISGHVSLYWYRQALGQGPEFLTYFNYEAQQDKSGLPNDRFSAERPEGSISTLTIQRTEQRDSAMYRCASSPTGLSSYEQYFGPGTRLTVT.

The V gene is TRBV7-7, the J gene TRBJ2-3, with D uncertain. Trimming stripped 4 bases from V and 1 base from J, with 12 bases between. CDR3 length equals 15 residues. CDR1 and CDR2 from the germline V gene are SSHAT and FNYEAQ (reference sequence). The CDR3 DNA reads as TGTGCCAGCAGCTCCGGGTCTAGGGGCACAGATACGCAGTATTTT. Its translation is CASSSGSRGTDTQYF.